This T cell receptor (beta chain) emerged from a study of CD8 T cells in ankylosing spondylitis. Whole-study results and caveats: Researchers report that disease-linked clones proved CD8+ and relatively rare in peripheral blood. Typical of ankylosing spondylitis blood, it appeared, was a TCR beta motif of seven to nine highly homologous variants. Some of these motif variants have turned up before, in reports on reactive arthritis synovial fluid and blood.

V lost 6 bases, J lost 1 base, and 10 bases lay in between. The CDR3 has 13 residues. Germline V lookup: CDR1 DFQATT, CDR2 SNEGSKA (reference sequence). Quantitative 5'-RACE was performed with molecular barcodes, and it yielded the TCR beta libraries. Each CDR3 protein gets one entry after TCRdb re-called the 5' RACE reads with MiXCR. Here the sample spans about 220,000 distinct CDR3 sequences, roughly 10% being singletons. For this clonotype: No antigen is known for it.

The gene calls are TRBV20-1 and TRBJ2-1; D is possibly TRBD1 (5 bases). Sequencing was carried out using blood, either unsorted or a sorted T cell fraction (not recorded which). This clonotype originated in a male donor with ankylosing spondylitis or in good health (not recorded which). In nucleotides, the CDR3 is TGCAGTGCCTCGGACAATTCCTACAATGAGCAGTTCTTC. Encoded protein: CSASDNSYNEQFF.